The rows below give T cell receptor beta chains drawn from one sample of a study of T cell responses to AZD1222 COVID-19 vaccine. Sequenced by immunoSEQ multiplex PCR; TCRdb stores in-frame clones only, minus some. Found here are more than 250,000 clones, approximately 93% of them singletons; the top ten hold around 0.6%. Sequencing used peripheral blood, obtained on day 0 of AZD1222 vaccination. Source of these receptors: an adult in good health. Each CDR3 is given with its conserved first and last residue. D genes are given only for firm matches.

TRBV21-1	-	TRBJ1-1	CASSRDRTAQGNTEAFF
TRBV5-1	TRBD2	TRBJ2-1	CASSLLAGVKNEQFF
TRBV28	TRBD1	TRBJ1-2	CASRPGQATFYGYTF
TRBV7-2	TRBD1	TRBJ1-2	CASSTRQGGTNYGYTF
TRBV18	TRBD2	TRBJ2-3	CASSRRTSGSTDTQYF
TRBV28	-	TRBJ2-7	CASSASLPYEQYF
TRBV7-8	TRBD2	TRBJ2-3	CASRTSGGLSTDTQYF
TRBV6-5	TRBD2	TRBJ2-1	CASSYSLAGEGNEQFF
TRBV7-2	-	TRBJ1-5	CASSQHYSNQPQHF
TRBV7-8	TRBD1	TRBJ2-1	CASSLDRVLASEQFF
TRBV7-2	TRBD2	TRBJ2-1	CASSLSLERELYEQFF
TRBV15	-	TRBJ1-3	CATSRITGNTIYF
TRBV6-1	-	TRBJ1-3	CASSEQISSGNTIYF
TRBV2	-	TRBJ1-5	CASSERGPGEYSNQPQHF
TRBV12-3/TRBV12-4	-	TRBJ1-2	CASSLDIPGSYTF
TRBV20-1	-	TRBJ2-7	CSASGTGITYEQYF
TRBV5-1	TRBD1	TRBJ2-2	CASSLGDRVPGELFF
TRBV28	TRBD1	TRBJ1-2	CASSSSSGQGLGGYTF
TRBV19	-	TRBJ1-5	CASSATIDQPQHF
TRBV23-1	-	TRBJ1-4	CASSQFGEEKLFF
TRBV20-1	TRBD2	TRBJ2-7	CSASAGREFYEQYF
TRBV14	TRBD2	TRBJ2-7	CASSLGLAGTYEQYF
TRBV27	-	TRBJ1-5	CASSDSLGHQPQHF
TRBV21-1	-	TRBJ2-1	CASSKSVATDNEQFF
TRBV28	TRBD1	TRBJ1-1	CASSPPGTVGTEAFF
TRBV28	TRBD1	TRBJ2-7	CASSPDRGVNEQYF
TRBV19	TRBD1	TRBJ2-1	CASSAGQGWNEQFF
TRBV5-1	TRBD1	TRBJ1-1	CASSHGTGVLTEAFF
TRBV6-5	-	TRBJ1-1	CASSYSPNLNTEAFF
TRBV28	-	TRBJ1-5	CASSTFQGLGQPQHF
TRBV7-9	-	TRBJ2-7	CASSRGAFSYEQYF
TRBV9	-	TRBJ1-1	CASSVEPGGNTEAFF
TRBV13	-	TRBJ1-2	CASSQRTPGYTF
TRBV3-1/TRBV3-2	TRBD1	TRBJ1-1	CASTSGQGGTEAFF
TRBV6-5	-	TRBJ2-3	CASTGSTDTQYF
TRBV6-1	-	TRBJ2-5	CASSEIQETQYF
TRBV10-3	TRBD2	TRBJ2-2	CAISDSGGGTGELFF
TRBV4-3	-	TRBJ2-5	CASSQAGPYQETQYF
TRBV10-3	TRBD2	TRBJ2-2	CAISDLTSGNTGELFF
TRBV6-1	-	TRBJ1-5	CASSEIGNSNQPQHF
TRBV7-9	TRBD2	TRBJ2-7	CASSPFSGSSYEQYF
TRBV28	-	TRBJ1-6	CASSQLGSPLHF
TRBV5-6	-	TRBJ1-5	CASSLDPEGNQPQHF
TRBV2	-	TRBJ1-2	CASSLRGTYGYTF
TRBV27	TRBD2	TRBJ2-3	CASSEHTSGRPQVTDTQYF
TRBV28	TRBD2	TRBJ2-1	CASSLLTSGRDGEQFF
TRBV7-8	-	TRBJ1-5	CASSTARSGGRRPQHF
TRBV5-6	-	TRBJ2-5	CASSHRVGETQYF
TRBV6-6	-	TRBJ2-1	CASRLAAPNEQFF
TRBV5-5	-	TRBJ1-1	CASSLEAPQGGSRGFF
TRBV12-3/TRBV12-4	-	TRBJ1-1	CASSRDFEAFF
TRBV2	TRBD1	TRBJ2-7	CASAPGQVSSYEQYF
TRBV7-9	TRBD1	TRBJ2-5	CASSRDREETQYF
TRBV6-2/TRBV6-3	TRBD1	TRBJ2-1	CASSPTGKIINEQFF
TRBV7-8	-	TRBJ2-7	CASSLSPVYEQYF